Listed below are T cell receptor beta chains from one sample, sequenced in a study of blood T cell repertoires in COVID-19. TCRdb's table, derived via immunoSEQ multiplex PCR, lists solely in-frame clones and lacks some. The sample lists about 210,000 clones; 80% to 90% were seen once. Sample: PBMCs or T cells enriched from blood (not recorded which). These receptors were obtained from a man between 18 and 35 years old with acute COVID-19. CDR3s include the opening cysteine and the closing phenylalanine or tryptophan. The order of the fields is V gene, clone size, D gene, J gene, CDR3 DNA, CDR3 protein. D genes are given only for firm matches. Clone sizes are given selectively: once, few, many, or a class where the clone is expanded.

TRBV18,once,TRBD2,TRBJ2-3,TGTGCCAGCTCACGGTACGGGACTAGCGGGAATGCAGATACGCAGTATTTT,CASSRYGTSGNADTQYF
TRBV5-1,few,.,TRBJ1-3,TGCGCCAGCAGCTTGGATGGCCTCTCTGGAAACACCATATATTTT,CASSLDGLSGNTIYF
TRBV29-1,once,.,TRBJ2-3,TGCAGCGTTATGGAGGGGGCGGGAGGCCTCTACGTCACAGATACGCAGTATTTT,CSVMEGAGGLYVTDTQYF
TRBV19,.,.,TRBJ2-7,TGTGCCAGCCAGGGTTTTTCCTACGAGCAGTACTTC,CASQGFSYEQYF
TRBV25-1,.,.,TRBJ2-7,TGTGCCAGCAGTCCGACAGAGAGATACGAGCAGTACTTC,CASSPTERYEQYF
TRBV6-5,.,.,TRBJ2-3,TGTGCCAGCAGTTACGGCCATTTCGGCACAGATACGCAGTATTTT,CASSYGHFGTDTQYF
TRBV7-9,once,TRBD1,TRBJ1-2,TGTGCCAGCAGCTTAGCGCAATGGGGGGACAGGGCGACCTTC,CASSLAQWGDRATF
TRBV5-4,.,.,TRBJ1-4,TGTGCCAGCAGCTCAGGACAGTATAATGAAAAACTGTTTTTT,CASSSGQYNEKLFF
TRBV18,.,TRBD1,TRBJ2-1,TGTGCCAGCTCACTCGGGACAGGGGGGAATGAGCAGTTCTTC,CASSLGTGGNEQFF
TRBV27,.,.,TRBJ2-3,TGTGCCAGCAGTTTAACCTACACAGATACGCAGTATTTT,CASSLTYTDTQYF
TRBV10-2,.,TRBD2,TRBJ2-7,TGCGCCAGCAGTCGGACTAGCGGAGTCTACGAGCAGTACTTC,CASSRTSGVYEQYF